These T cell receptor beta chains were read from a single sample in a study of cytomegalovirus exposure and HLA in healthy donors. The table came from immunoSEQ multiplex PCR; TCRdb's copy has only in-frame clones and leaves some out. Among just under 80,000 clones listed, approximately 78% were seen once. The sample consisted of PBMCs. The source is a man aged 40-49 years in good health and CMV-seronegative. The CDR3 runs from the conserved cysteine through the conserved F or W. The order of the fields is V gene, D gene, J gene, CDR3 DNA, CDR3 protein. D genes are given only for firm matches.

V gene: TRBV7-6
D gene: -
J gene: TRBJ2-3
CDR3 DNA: TGTGCCAGCAGCTCGAGGGCAATCACAGATACGCAGTATTTT
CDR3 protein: CASSSRAITDTQYF

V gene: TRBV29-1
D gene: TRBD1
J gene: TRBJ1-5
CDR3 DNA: TGCAGCGTCGGACAGGGCAATCAGCCCCAGCATTTT
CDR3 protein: CSVGQGNQPQHF

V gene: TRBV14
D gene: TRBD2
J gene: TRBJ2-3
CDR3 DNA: TGTGCCAGCAGCCTAGACCCGCTACTAGCGGGAGGGGATACGCAGTATTTT
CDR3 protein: CASSLDPLLAGGDTQYF

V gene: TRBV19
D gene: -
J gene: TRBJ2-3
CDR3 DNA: TGTGCCAGTAGTAATCGAGGGGGAACCACAGATACGCAGTATTTT
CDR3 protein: CASSNRGGTTDTQYF

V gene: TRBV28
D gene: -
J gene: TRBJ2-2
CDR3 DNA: TGTGCCATCACAGGGCGCACCGGGGAGCTGTTTTTT
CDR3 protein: CAITGRTGELFF

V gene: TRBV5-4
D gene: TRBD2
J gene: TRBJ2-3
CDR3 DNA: TGTGCCAGCAGCTTGTCCGCGGGGGGCGCACAGAGTACGCAGTATTTT
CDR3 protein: CASSLSAGGAQSTQYF

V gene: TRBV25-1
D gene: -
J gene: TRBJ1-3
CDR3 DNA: TGTGCCAGCAGTGAAGAACATACTGGAAACACCATATATTTT
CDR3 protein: CASSEEHTGNTIYF

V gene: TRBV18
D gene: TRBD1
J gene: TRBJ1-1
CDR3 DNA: TGTGCCAGCTCAGTACTTCCGGGACAGGGAAGAATCGGGTCGGACACTGAAGCTTTCTTT
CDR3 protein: CASSVLPGQGRIGSDTEAFF

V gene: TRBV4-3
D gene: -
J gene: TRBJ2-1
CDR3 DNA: TGCGCCAGCAGCCAAGAAAGGAGCGGGTTCTACAATGAGCAGTTCTTC
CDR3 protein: CASSQERSGFYNEQFF

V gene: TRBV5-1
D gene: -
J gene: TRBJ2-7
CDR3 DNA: TGCGCCAGCAGCTTGGCCGACCCTTGGGGAATCCCTTACGCCGGGAAGTACTTC
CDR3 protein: CASSLADPWGIPYAGKYF

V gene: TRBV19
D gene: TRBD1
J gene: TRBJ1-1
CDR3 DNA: TGTGCCAGTAGTATTGACAGGGGTAGGAACACTGAAGCTTTCTTT
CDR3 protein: CASSIDRGRNTEAFF

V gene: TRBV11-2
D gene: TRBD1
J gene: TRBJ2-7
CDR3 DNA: TGTGCCAGCAGCTTAGCCGTGGGACAGGGTACAGTCTACGAGCAGTACTTC
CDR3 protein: CASSLAVGQGTVYEQYF

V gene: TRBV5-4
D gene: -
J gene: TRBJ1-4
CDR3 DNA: TGTGCCAGCAGAAACGGCCAGGGTCGTGAAAAACTGTTTTTT
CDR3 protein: CASRNGQGREKLFF

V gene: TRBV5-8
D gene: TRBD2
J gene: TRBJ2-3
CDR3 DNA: TGTGCCAGCAGCTTTGGTGTAGCGGGAGTCGGAGATACGCAGTATTTT
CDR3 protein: CASSFGVAGVGDTQYF

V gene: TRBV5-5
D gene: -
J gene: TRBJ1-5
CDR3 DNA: TGTGCCAGCAGATACGGACCTAGCGGCAATCAGCCCCAGCATTTT
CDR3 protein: CASRYGPSGNQPQHF

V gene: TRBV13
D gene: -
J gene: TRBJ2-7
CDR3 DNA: TGTGCCAGCAGCTTATACAGCTACGAGCAGTACTTC
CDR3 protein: CASSLYSYEQYF

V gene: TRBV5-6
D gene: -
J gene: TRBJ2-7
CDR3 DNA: TGTGCCAGCAGCTTTCGAGTCTACGAGCAGTACTTC
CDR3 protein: CASSFRVYEQYF